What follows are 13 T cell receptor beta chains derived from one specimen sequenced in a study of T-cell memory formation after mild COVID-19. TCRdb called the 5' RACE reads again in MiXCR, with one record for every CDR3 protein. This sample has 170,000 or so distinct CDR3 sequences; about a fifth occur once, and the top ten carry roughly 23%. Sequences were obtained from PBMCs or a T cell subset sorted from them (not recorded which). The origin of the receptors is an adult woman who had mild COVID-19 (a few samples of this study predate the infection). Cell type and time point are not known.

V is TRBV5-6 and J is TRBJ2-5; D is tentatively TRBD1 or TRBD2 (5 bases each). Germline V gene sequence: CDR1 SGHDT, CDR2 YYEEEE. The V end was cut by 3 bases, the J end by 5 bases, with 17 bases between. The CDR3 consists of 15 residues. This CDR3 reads CASSWSDSPGETQYF. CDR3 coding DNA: TGTGCCAGCAGCTGGTCTGACAGCCCGGGGGAGACCCAGTACTTC.

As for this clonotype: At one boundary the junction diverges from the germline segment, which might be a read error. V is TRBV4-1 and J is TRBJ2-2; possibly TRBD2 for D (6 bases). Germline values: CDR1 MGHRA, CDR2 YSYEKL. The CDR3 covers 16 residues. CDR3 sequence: CDSSQYSGANTGELFF. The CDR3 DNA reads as TGCGACAGCAGCCAGTATAGCGGAGCGAACACCGGGGAGCTGTTTTTT.

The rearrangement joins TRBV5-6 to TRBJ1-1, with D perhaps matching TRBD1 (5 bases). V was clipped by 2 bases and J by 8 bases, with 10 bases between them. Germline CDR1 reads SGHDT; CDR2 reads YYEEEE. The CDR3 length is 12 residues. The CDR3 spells CASSFGTGEAFF. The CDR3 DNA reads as TGTGCCAGCAGCTTTGGTACAGGAGAAGCTTTCTTT.

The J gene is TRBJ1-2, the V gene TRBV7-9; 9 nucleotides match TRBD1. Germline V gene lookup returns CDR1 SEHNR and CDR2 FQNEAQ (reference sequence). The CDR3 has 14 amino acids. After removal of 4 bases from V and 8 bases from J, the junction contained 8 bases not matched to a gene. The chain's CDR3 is CASSYARQGDGYTF. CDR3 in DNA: TGTGCCAGCAGCTATGCGAGACAGGGGGACGGCTACACCTTC.

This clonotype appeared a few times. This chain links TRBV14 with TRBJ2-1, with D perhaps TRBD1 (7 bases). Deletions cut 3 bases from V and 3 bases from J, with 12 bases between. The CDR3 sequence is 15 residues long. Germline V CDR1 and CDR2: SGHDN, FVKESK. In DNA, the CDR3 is TGTGCCAGCAGCCAGACAGGGACTTTCTACAATGAGCAGTTCTTC. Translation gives CASSQTGTFYNEQFF.

CDR3 loop: CSATDRTTEAFF. DNA for the CDR3: TGCAGTGCGACGGACAGGACCACTGAAGCTTTCTTT. This chain links TRBV20-1 with TRBJ1-1; 7 positions match TRBD1. This CDR3 contains 12 residues. The germline CDR1 and CDR2 sequences are DFQATT and SNEGSKA (reference sequence). V lost 6 bases, J lost 4 bases, and 5 bases stayed unmatched.

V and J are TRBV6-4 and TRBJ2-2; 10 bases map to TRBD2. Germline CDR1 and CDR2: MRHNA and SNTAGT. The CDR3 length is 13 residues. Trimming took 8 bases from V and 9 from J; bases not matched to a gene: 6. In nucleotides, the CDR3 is TGTGCCAGCTCTAGCGGGAGATCCTGGGAGCTGTTTTTT. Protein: CASSSGRSWELFF.

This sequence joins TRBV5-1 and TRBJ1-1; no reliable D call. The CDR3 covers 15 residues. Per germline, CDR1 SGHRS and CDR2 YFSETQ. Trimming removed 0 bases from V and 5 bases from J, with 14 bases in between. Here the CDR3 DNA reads TGCGCCAGCAGCTTGGCCACAGTGGGCGAAACTGAAGCTTTCTTT. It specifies CASSLATVGETEAFF.

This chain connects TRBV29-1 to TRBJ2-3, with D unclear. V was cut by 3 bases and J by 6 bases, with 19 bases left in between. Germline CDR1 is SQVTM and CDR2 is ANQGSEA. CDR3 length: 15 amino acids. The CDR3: CSVDFTHHVVDTQYF. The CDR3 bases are TGCAGCGTTGATTTCACCCATCATGTTGTGGATACGCAGTATTTT.

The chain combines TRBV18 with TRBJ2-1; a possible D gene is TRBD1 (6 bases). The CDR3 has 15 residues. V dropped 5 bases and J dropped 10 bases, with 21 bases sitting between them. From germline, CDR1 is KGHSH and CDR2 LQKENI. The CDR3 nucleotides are TGTGCCAGCTCAGACCGGGACAACCCCCGATGGGAGCAGTTCTTC. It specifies CASSDRDNPRWEQFF.

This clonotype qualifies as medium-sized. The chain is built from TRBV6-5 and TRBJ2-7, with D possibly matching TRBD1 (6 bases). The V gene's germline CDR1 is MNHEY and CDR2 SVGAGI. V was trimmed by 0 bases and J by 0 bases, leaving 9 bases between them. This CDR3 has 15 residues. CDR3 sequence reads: CASSYSADSSYEQYF. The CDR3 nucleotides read TGTGCCAGCAGTTACTCGGCGGACAGCTCCTACGAGCAGTACTTC.

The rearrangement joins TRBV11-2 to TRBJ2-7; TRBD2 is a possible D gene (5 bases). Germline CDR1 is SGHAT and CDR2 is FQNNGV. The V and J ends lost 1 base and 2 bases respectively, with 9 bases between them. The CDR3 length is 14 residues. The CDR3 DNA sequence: TGTGCCAGCAGCTTAGCTGGGAGTACCTACGAGCAGTACTTC. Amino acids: CASSLAGSTYEQYF.

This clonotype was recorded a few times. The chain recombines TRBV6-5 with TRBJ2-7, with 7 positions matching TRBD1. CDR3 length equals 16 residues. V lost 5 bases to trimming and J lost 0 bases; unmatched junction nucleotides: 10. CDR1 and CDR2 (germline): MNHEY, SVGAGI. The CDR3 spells CASSPPPTGSSYEQYF. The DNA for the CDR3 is TGTGCCAGCAGTCCTCCTCCGACAGGGAGCTCCTACGAGCAGTACTTC.